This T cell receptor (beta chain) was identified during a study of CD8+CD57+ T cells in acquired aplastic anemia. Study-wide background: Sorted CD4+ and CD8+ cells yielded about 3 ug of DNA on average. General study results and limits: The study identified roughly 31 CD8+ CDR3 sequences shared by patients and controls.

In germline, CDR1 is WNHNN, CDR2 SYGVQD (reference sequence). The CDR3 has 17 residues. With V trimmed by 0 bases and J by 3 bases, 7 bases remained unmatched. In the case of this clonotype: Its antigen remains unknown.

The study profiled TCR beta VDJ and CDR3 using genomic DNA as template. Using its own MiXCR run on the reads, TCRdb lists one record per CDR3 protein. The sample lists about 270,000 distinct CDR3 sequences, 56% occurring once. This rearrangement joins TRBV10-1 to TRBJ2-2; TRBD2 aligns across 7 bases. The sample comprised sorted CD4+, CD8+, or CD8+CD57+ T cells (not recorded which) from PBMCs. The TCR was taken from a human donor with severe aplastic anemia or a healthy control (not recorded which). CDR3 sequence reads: CASSESASGAYTGELFF. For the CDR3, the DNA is TGCGCCAGCAGTGAGTCGGCAAGCGGGGCCTACACCGGGGAGCTGTTTTTT.